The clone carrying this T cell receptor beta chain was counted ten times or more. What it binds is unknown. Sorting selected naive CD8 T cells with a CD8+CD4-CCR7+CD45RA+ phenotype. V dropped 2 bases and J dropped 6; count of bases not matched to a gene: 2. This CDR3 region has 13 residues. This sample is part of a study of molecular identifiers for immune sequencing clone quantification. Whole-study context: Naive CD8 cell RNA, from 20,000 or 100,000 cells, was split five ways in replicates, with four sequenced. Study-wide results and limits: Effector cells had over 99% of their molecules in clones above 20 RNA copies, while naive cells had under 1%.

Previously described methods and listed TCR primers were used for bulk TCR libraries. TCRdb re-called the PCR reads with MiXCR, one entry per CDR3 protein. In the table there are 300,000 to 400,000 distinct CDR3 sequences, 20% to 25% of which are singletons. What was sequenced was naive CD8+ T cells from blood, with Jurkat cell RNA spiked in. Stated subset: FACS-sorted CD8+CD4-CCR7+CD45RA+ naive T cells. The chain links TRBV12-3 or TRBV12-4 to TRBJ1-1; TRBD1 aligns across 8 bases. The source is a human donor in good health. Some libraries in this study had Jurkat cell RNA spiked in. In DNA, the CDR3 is TGTGCCAGCAGTTTACAGGGGGCCCCTGAAGCTTTCTTT. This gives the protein CASSLQGAPEAFF.